This is a list of T cell receptor beta chains from one sample in a study of blood T cell repertoires in COVID-19. Only in-frame clones appear in the TCRdb table, and some are missing; sequencing was by immunoSEQ multiplex PCR. The sample carries about 46,000 clones, roughly 85% recorded once. The specimen sequenced was peripheral blood. These receptors were collected from a woman older than 75 with COVID-19, enrolled during active disease. Both conserved end residues are part of each CDR3.

v_gene | CDR3aa
TRBV2 | CAVRAGGLETQYF
TRBV24-1 | CATSDPGGDGYTF
TRBV5-1 | CASSLSGGIDQPQHF
TRBV5-6 | CASSAFGGAPDTQYF
TRBV7-2 | CASSLAWGEGGYTF
TRBV9 | CASSVGPERGELFF
TRBV5-4 | CASSLAGVLQPQHF
TRBV19 | CASSIDPSTDTQYF
TRBV5-1 | CASSLTSRVRYNEQFF
TRBV29-1 | CSVVGQGNLETQYF
TRBV10-2 | CASSLPGDTEAFF
TRBV4-1 | CASSQGPQGYQPQHF
TRBV2 | CASKRDRTEELFF
TRBV4-1 | CASSQGRAGISTDTQYF
TRBV7-2 | CASSLVGREGSPLHF
TRBV14 | CASPVRSGFREKLFF
TRBV7-8 | CASTLSGVGYNEQFF
TRBV9 | CASSPGPTSAYNEQFF
TRBV9 | CASSVRDSTYGYTF
TRBV2 | CASSEHEGQYNGYTF
TRBV3-1/TRBV3-2 | CASSQGAIQETQYF
TRBV27 | CASSFVASYEQYF
TRBV24-1 | CATSDPNYGYTF
TRBV7-6 | CASSQRNRGSGELFF
TRBV7-2 | CASSLVERGVYEQFF